This entry features one T cell receptor beta chain sequence. The antigen is undetermined. This sample was taken from a study of T cell responses to AZD1222 COVID-19 vaccine. TCRdb's table, derived via immunoSEQ multiplex PCR, lists solely in-frame clones and lacks some. The sample has tens of thousands of clones; 65% to 85% are singletons. Germline lookup yields CDR1 SGHDT and CDR2 YYEEEE. Losses at the gene ends were 2 bases for V and 2 bases for J; bases not matched to a gene: 10. The CDR3 has 17 residues. Study conclusions and caveats: Donors skewed white British and female; clonal diversity was possibly underestimated. After the peak T cell response, and only then, were repertoires sampled. Nearly half of the spike-specific TCRs reportedly recognize variant regions that carry no mutations.

This sample comprised peripheral blood, obtained 28 days after the second AZD1222 dose. The V call is TRBV5-6, the J call TRBJ1-2; 9 nucleotides line up with TRBD1. The clonotype comes from an adult who received the AZD1222 COVID-19 vaccine. CDR3 DNA sequence: TGTGCCAGCAGCTTCACAGGGGGCGCGTTAGCAAACTATGGCTACACCTTC. Amino acid sequence: CASSFTGGALANYGYTF.